The entry that follows covers one T cell receptor beta chain sequence. Its antigen is currently unknown. Primed by a sample-barcoded 5' primer and a J-beta primer mix, a second PCR proceeded for roughly 7 to 11 cycles. Researchers report that a template-switch adaptor with 12 random nucleotides tagged each cDNA molecule. TCRdb re-analysed the 5' RACE reads in MiXCR, keeping a single row per CDR3 protein. The profile shows 700,000 or so distinct CDR3 sequences, around 43% of them singletons. These data are taken from a study of blood T cells in healthy people across ages. About the study: About one barcoded beta molecule was captured per two T cells (by template switching). Study results and caveats: Diversity estimated from one million T cells was considered an underestimate.

The donors, aged roughly 6 to 100, were healthy Caucasians from Russia. The sequenced sample consisted of blood. This clonotype was sampled from a man older than 75 in good health.

The CDR3 DNA follows: TGTGCCAGCCGTCCTAGCCAGGGGAGCTCCTACGAGCAGTACTTC. It codes for CASRPSQGSSYEQYF. This rearrangement joins TRBV12-3 or TRBV12-4 to TRBJ2-7; TRBD1 might be the D (6 bases). The CDR3 is 15 residues long. V lost 8 bases, J lost 0 bases, and 17 bases lay in between.